This TCR beta chain was sequenced during a study of shared clonotypes between healthy human individuals. Findings of the study overall: Relative to memory subsets, naive subsets generally showed larger estimated richness.

It was at deep level that the assay was run. The protocol was immunoSEQ multiplex PCR, while the TCRdb copy is restricted to in-frame clones and leaves out a portion. The sample has about 600,000 clones; around 97% are singletons. About this clone: Its antigen is as yet unknown.

Trimming took 7 bases from V and 7 from J, leaving 10 bases between them. Germline V gene sequence: CDR1 SQVTM, CDR2 ANQGSEA. CDR3 size: 10 residues. Sequencing was done on a sample of naive CD4+ T cells sorted from blood. Subset of the sample: CD45RA+ positively selected. V and J are TRBV29-1 and TRBJ1-2; the D gene is possibly TRBD1 (5 bases). The sequence was obtained from a woman in her 30s in good health. The CDR3 DNA reads as TGCAGCGGGGGGGACCTTGGCTACACCTTC. Translated: CSGGDLGYTF.